The rows below give T cell receptor beta chains drawn from one sample of a study of blood T cell repertoires in COVID-19. This table comes from immunoSEQ multiplex PCR, and its TCRdb copy is limited to in-frame clones, with some not included. The sample holds 360,000 or so clones; more than 85% are singletons and the top ten take approximately 3.1%. Sequencing input: PBMCs or T cells enriched from blood (not recorded which). These receptors were collected from a woman aged 30 to 39 who had recovered from COVID-19. Each CDR3 is given with its conserved first and last residue. The order of the fields is V gene, J gene, CDR3 protein.

TRBV3-1/TRBV3-2	TRBJ2-7	CASSDSGRAIYEQYF
TRBV13	TRBJ2-2	CASSPDRERELFF
TRBV13	TRBJ2-2	CASSLGPSGGAVTGELFF
TRBV2	TRBJ2-6	CASSVETGGANVLTF
TRBV7-2	TRBJ2-3	CASSRWDSRTTDTQYF
TRBV7-9	TRBJ2-7	CASSQTGSEQYF
TRBV3-1/TRBV3-2	TRBJ1-1	CASSQAGDTEAFF
TRBV11-3	TRBJ2-7	CATPSGRIYEQYF
TRBV7-2	TRBJ1-1	CASSPFRGVHEAFF
TRBV28	TRBJ2-2	CASSLVAGTGELFF
TRBV27	TRBJ2-7	CASSRLAGAGEQYF
TRBV18	TRBJ1-4	CASSPVQSNEKLFF
TRBV10-3	TRBJ1-1	CAIRGQAGTEAFF
TRBV10-1	TRBJ2-7	CASSDQRDCTGEQYF
TRBV14	TRBJ1-3	CASSMRGFGNTIYF
TRBV7-2	TRBJ1-1	CASSLVSTGATEAFF
TRBV19	TRBJ1-3	CASSIWGRGGNTIYF
TRBV29-1	TRBJ2-1	CSAQRTSGRALDEQFF
TRBV4-2	TRBJ1-4	CASSPRTGGRLNEKLFF
TRBV5-6	TRBJ1-5	CASSLGGAQPQHF
TRBV6-5	TRBJ2-7	CATTGTVDTEQYF
TRBV9	TRBJ1-6	CASSVVGREDSPLHF
TRBV3-1/TRBV3-2	TRBJ1-1	CASSRDRVEAFF
TRBV7-6	TRBJ2-1	CASRGGSGNEQFF
TRBV5-1	TRBJ2-2	CASSFTVTGELFF
TRBV3-1/TRBV3-2	TRBJ2-3	CASSQDLPDTQYF
TRBV12-3/TRBV12-4	TRBJ2-7	CASSLTGGQYF
TRBV5-1	TRBJ2-2	CASSPGTSGTGELFF
TRBV5-1	TRBJ1-1	CASSTDRGNTEAFF
TRBV5-6	TRBJ1-1	CASSHSRQGRTEAFF
TRBV5-1	TRBJ1-4	CASSGGIRSVANEKLFF
TRBV14	TRBJ2-5	CASSQDSDYEAQYF
TRBV7-9	TRBJ1-5	CASSSTGVNQPQHF
TRBV29-1	TRBJ1-1	CSVGTDMNTEAFF
TRBV3-1/TRBV3-2	TRBJ2-7	CASSQDLAGLEQYF
TRBV5-1	TRBJ2-5	CASSLADRQETQYF
TRBV28	TRBJ1-1	CASSLGGGVHTEAFF
TRBV18	TRBJ2-7	CASSLGGTEQYF
TRBV7-8	TRBJ1-5	CASSLALRGFQPQHF
TRBV7-9	TRBJ1-4	CASSLTGTNEKLFF
TRBV19	TRBJ1-1	CASSIGGLGSNTEAFF
TRBV5-6	TRBJ1-1	CASNQGMGNTEAFF
TRBV5-5	TRBJ2-2	CASSPQPAQRTGELFF
TRBV27	TRBJ2-2	CASSKIAGVGTGELFF
TRBV30	TRBJ1-2	CAWTRTGDYGYTF
TRBV9	TRBJ1-1	CASSEPPQGATEAFF
TRBV7-6	TRBJ1-2	CASSLQGNYGYTF
TRBV7-6	TRBJ2-3	CASSPPSADTQYF
TRBV4-2	TRBJ1-2	CASSQDVGQGFVGYTF
TRBV6-1	TRBJ1-6	CASSEAGQGRSPLHF
TRBV6-5	TRBJ1-2	CASSSGGGYTF
TRBV5-1	TRBJ2-1	CASSLGPAGSGNEQFF
TRBV9	TRBJ1-2	CASSFQDSARYGYTF
TRBV5-4	TRBJ1-6	CASTKPGGNSPLHF
TRBV30	TRBJ1-2	CAWSVGQYGYTF